Listed below are T cell receptor beta chains from one sample, sequenced in a study of preoperative IRX-2 immunotherapy in early breast cancer. Clones were read by immunoSEQ multiplex PCR, and TCRdb kept only the in-frame ones, dropping some. This sample carries more than 950 clones, 75% of them seen once, and the ten largest clones take 7% to 8%. The input for sequencing was tumor tissue, taken after IRX-2 immunotherapy. These receptors were obtained from a human donor with breast cancer. Both conserved end residues are part of each CDR3. Each record gives: J gene, D gene, V gene, clone size, CDR3 protein, CDR3 DNA. The D gene is left open where the match is weak. Only part of the rows carry a size: once, few, many, or a class if the clone is expanded.

TRBJ1-4 | TRBD1 | TRBV28 | - | CASSRGQFNEKLFF | TGTGCCAGCAGTAGGGGACAGTTTAATGAAAAACTGTTTTTT
TRBJ2-7 | TRBD2 | TRBV28 | once | CASSSYSGTLREQYF | TGTGCCAGCAGTTCGTATAGCGGGACTCTTCGAGAGCAGTACTTC
TRBJ2-7 | TRBD1 | TRBV6-8 | - | CASSREGTGSYEQYF | TGTGCCAGCAGCCGTGAAGGGACAGGGTCCTACGAGCAGTACTTC
TRBJ1-1 | - | TRBV11-3 | once | CASSLDSVMNTEAFF | TGTGCCAGCAGCTTAGACAGTGTTATGAACACTGAAGCTTTCTTT
TRBJ2-1 | - | TRBV6-8 | - | CAISLGGLEQFF | TGTGCCATCAGTTTGGGTGGACTAGAGCAGTTCTTC
TRBJ1-2 | - | TRBV11-3 | - | CASSSRSDRTHGYTF | TGTGCCAGCAGCTCCAGATCGGACAGAACCCATGGCTACACCTTC
TRBJ2-5 | TRBD1 | TRBV28 | - | CASSRGQARETQYF | TGTGCCAGCAGCCGGGGACAGGCCAGGGAGACCCAGTACTTC
TRBJ1-1 | - | TRBV11-3 | few | CASSWRGENTEAFF | TGTGCCAGCAGCTGGAGGGGGGAGAACACTGAAGCTTTCTTT
TRBJ1-1 | - | TRBV11-3 | few | CASSLEGGRTEAFF | TGTGCCAGCAGCTTGGAGGGGGGTCGGACTGAAGCTTTCTTT
TRBJ2-1 | - | TRBV11-3 | - | CASSFGWGGRNEQFF | TGTGCCAGCAGCTTCGGGTGGGGGGGCCGGAATGAGCAGTTCTTC
TRBJ2-3 | TRBD2 | TRBV11-3 | - | CASRGTSGPDTQYF | TGTGCCAGCAGGGGGACTAGCGGGCCCGATACGCAGTATTTT
TRBJ2-2 | - | TRBV6-1 | few | CASSEALKSGELFF | TGTGCCAGCAGTGAAGCGCTCAAATCCGGGGAGCTGTTTTTT
TRBJ2-1 | - | TRBV11-3 | - | CASSLDPGGVNEQFF | TGTGCCAGCAGCTTAGATCCCGGGGGCGTCAATGAGCAGTTCTTC
TRBJ2-3 | TRBD2 | TRBV11-3 | large | CASSFGTSGSRGTQYF | TGTGCCAGCAGCTTCGGGACTAGCGGGAGTCGGGGTACGCAGTATTTT
TRBJ2-7 | - | TRBV11-3 | - | CASSLYGHEDYEQYF | TGTGCCAGCAGCTTGTACGGACACGAGGACTACGAGCAGTACTTC
TRBJ1-2 | - | TRBV11-3 | - | CASSPEGQTLYGYTF | TGTGCCAGCAGCCCGGAAGGACAGACACTCTATGGCTACACCTTC
TRBJ2-7 | - | TRBV11-3 | - | CASSLNGLFYEQYF | TGTGCCAGCAGCTTAAACGGACTTTTTTACGAGCAGTACTTC
TRBJ2-1 | TRBD2 | TRBV11-3 | - | CASSLEGGLGESSYNEQFF | TGTGCCAGCAGCTTGGAGGGGGGACTAGGCGAGAGCTCCTACAATGAGCAGTTCTTC
TRBJ2-5 | TRBD2 | TRBV19 | - | CASSPRSGRTETQYF | TGTGCCAGTAGTCCGCGAAGCGGGAGAACGGAGACCCAGTACTTC
TRBJ1-4 | - | TRBV6-8 | - | CASSWTAVNEKLFF | TGTGCCAGCAGTTGGACAGCCGTCAATGAAAAACTGTTTTTT
TRBJ1-1 | - | TRBV6-8 | - | CASSYERTTLNTEAFF | TGTGCCAGCAGTTACGAGCGAACGACCTTGAACACTGAAGCTTTCTTT
TRBJ1-1 | - | TRBV29-1 | - | CSVGEGGNTEAFF | TGCAGCGTTGGTGAGGGTGGGAACACTGAAGCTTTCTTT
TRBJ1-1 | - | TRBV11-3 | few | CASSPPPGTTMNTEAFF | TGTGCCAGCAGCCCGCCCCCCGGGACAACCATGAACACTGAAGCTTTCTTT
TRBJ2-3 | - | TRBV6-8 | - | CAIPGPNTDTQYF | TGTGCCATTCCGGGACCTAACACAGATACGCAGTATTTT
TRBJ2-5 | TRBD1 | TRBV11-3 | - | CASSLKRDSQETQYF | TGTGCCAGCAGCTTAAAACGGGACAGCCAAGAGACCCAGTACTTC
TRBJ2-1 | TRBD2 | TRBV7-7 | - | CASSLPPRTSRYDEQFF | TGTGCCAGCAGCTTACCTCCGCGGACTAGTCGGTATGATGAGCAGTTCTTC
TRBJ2-5 | - | TRBV19 | - | CASSIRGATARQETQYF | TGTGCCAGTAGTATAAGGGGGGCTACCGCGAGGCAAGAGACCCAGTACTTC
TRBJ1-2 | - | TRBV18 | - | CASSPSRDYGYTF | TGTGCCAGCTCACCATCCAGGGACTATGGCTACACCTTC
TRBJ2-7 | - | TRBV10-2 | - | CASSEGGHTYEQYF | TGCGCCAGCAGTGAGGGCGGGCATACCTACGAGCAGTACTTC
TRBJ2-7 | - | TRBV11-3 | - | CASSPARPFDEQYF | TGTGCCAGCAGCCCGGCGAGGCCCTTCGACGAGCAGTACTTC
TRBJ1-5 | - | TRBV18 | - | CASSPGRDQPQHF | TGTGCCAGCTCACCCGGGAGGGATCAGCCCCAGCATTTT
TRBJ2-2 | - | TRBV11-3 | few | CASSQGLNTGELFF | TGTGCCAGCAGCCAGGGACTGAACACCGGGGAGCTGTTTTTT
TRBJ2-2 | TRBD1 | TRBV25-1 | - | CASRADGQGAFGELFF | TGTGCCAGCCGCGCGGATGGGCAGGGGGCCTTCGGGGAGCTGTTTTTT
TRBJ1-1 | - | TRBV19 | few | CASSIIFLQLTEAFF | TGTGCCAGTAGTATTATTTTTTTGCAGTTAACTGAAGCTTTCTTT
TRBJ2-7 | TRBD1 | TRBV6-8 | - | CASRRETGGPYEQYF | TGTGCCAGCAGGAGGGAGACAGGGGGACCCTACGAGCAGTACTTC
TRBJ1-4 | TRBD1 | TRBV19 | - | CASSIVGQGAEKLFF | TGTGCCAGTAGTATAGTTGGACAGGGGGCTGAAAAACTGTTTTTT
TRBJ1-2 | TRBD1 | TRBV6-8 | once | CASGARDRGNYGYTF | TGTGCCAGCGGGGCCCGGGACAGGGGTAATTATGGCTACACCTTC
TRBJ1-6 | - | TRBV30 | few | CAWSVLSGVGTPLHF | TGTGCCTGGAGTGTCCTTTCAGGAGTTGGGACACCCCTCCACTTT
TRBJ2-7 | TRBD1 | TRBV6-8 | - | CASSLGQYIAYEQYF | TGTGCCAGCAGTTTGGGACAGTATATTGCCTACGAGCAGTACTTC
TRBJ2-1 | TRBD2 | TRBV14 | - | CASSQAAGGPNEQFF | TGTGCCAGCAGCCAAGCAGCGGGAGGGCCCAATGAGCAGTTCTTC